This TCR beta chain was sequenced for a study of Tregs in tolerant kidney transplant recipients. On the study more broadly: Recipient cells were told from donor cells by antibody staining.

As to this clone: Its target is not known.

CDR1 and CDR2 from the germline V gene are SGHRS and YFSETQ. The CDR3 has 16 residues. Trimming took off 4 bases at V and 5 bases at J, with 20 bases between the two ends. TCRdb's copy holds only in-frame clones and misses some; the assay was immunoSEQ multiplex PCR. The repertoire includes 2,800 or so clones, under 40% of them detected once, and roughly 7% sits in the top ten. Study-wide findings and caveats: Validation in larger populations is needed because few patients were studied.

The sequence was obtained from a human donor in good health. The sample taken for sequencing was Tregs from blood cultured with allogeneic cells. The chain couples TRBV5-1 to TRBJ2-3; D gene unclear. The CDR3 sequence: CASSQTWGSIGDTQYF. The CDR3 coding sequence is TGCGCCAGCAGCCAAACGTGGGGAAGTATTGGAGATACGCAGTATTTT.